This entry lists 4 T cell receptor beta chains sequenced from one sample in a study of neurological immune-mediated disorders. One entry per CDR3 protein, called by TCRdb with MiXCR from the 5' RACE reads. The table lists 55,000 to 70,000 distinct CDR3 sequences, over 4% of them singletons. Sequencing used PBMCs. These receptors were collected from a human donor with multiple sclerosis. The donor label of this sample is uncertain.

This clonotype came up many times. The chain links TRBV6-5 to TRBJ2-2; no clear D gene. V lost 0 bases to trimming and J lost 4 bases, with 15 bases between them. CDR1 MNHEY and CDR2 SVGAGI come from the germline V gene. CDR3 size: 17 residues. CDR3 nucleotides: TGTGCCAGCAGTTACTCTACCGCCCACGTATTCACCGGGGAGCTGTTTTTT. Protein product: CASSYSTAHVFTGELFF.

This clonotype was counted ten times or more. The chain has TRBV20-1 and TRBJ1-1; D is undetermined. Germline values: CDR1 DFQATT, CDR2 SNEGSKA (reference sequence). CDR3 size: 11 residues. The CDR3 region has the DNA TGCAGGGCCCGATCGAACACTGAAGCTTTCTTT. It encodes CRARSNTEAFF.

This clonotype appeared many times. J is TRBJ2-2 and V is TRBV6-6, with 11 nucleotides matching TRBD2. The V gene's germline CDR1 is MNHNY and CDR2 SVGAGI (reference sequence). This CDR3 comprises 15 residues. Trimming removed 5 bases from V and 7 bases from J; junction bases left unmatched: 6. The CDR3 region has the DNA TGTGCCAGCAGTCGAACTAGCGGGGGTGGCGGGGAGCTGTTTTTT. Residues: CASSRTSGGGGELFF.

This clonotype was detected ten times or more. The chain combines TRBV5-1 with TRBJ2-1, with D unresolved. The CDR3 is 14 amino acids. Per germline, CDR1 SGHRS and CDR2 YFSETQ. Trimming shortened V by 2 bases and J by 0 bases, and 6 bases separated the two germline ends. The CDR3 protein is CASSLPLSYNEQFF. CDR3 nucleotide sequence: TGCGCCAGCAGCTTACCCCTCTCCTACAATGAGCAGTTCTTC. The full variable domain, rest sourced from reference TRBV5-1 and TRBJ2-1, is KAGVTQTPRYLIKTRGQQVTLSCSPISGHRSVSWYQQTPGQGLQFLFEYFSETQRNKGNFPGRFSGRQFSNSRSEMNVSTLELGDSALYLCASSLPLSYNEQFFGPGTRLTVL.